The 21 T cell receptor beta chains below all came from one sample that was sequenced in a study of blood T cell repertoires in COVID-19. Method: immunoSEQ multiplex PCR; TCRdb's copy keeps in-frame clones and lacks some. The sample holds tens of thousands of clones, around 90% seen once. Sequencing used peripheral blood. The receptors stem from a human donor in a cohort sampled during active COVID-19.

The rearrangement joins TRBV6-5 to TRBJ1-5; 8 bases agree with TRBD1. Germline CDR1 and CDR2: MNHEY and SVGAGI. CDR3 size: 15 residues. V shed 4 bases, J shed 1 base, and the junction held 3 bases outside the gene matches. CDR3 loop: CASSSRTGSNQPQHF. The CDR3 DNA sequence: TGTGCCAGCAGTTCTCGGACAGGGAGCAATCAGCCCCAGCATTTT.

This chain uses TRBV27 with TRBJ2-7; 11 positions agree with TRBD1. CDR3 length equals 14 residues. J lost 5 bases, V lost 6 bases, and 6 bases had no gene match. CDR1 MNHEY and CDR2 SMNVEV come from the germline V gene (reference sequence). The CDR3: CASRPGQGGHEQYF. DNA for the CDR3: TGTGCCAGCAGGCCGGGACAGGGGGGTCACGAGCAGTACTTC.

As for this clone: The junction differs from germline at one of its ends, possibly a read error. This chain joins TRBV4-3 and TRBJ1-3; tentatively, D is TRBD1 (6 bases). The CDR3 totals 13 residues. Per the germline V gene, CDR1 is LGHNA and CDR2 is YSLEER. The CDR3 bases are TGCGCCAGCAGCCAAAATCCAGGGGCCCCCGGGGATTTT. It encodes CASSQNPGAPGDF.

This clone was detected a few times. The J gene is TRBJ1-2, the V gene TRBV30, with 9 bases lining up with TRBD1. This CDR3 comprises 12 residues. J was trimmed by 5 bases and V by 6 bases; bases with no gene match: 4. Germline-derived CDR1 and CDR2 are GTSNPN and SVGIG (reference sequence). The CDR3 DNA follows: TGTGCCTGTGCGGGACAGGGATATGGCTACACCTTC. Its translation: CACAGQGYGYTF. Filled out from reference TRBV30 and TRBJ1-2, the complete variable domain reads SQTIHQWPATLVQPVGSPLSLECTVEGTSNPNLYWYRQAAGRGLQLLFYSVGIGQISSEVPQNLSASRPQDRQFILSSKKLLLSDSGFYLCACAGQGYGYTFGSGTRLTVV.

V gene TRBV6-2 or TRBV6-3 combines with J gene TRBJ2-3; possible D gene TRBD2, 6 bases. V was trimmed by 4 bases and J by 1 base, leaving 9 bases between them. The germline CDR1 and CDR2 sequences are MNHEY and SVGEGT. The CDR3 contains 14 residues. The CDR3 is CASSWSSGTDTQYF. CDR3 in DNA: TGTGCCAGCAGTTGGTCTAGCGGCACAGATACGCAGTATTTT.

The rearrangement links TRBV5-5 to TRBJ2-7; D perhaps matches TRBD2 (5 bases). Trimming removed 5 bases from V and 4 bases from J, with 13 bases in between. This CDR3 region has 13 residues. Germline CDR1 and CDR2: SGHKS and YYEKEE (reference sequence). Here the CDR3 reads CASRKSGDYEQYF. CDR3 DNA: TGTGCCAGCAGGAAAAGCGGTGATTACGAGCAGTACTTC.

This chain links TRBV7-6 with TRBJ2-1; 7 nucleotides line up with TRBD1. The junction had 9 bases not matched to a gene; V was cut back by 2 bases and J by 2 bases. The CDR3 totals 17 residues. Germline values: CDR1 SGHVS, CDR2 FNYEAQ. CDR3 loop: CASSLRDTGDPYNEQFF. For the CDR3, the DNA is TGTGCCAGCAGCTTAAGGGACACAGGGGATCCCTACAATGAGCAGTTCTTC.

The sample holds one count of this clone. The genes are TRBV3-1 (or the pseudogene TRBV3-2) and TRBJ1-4, with 7 bases matching TRBD1. The CDR3 runs to 16 residues. With V trimmed by 0 bases and J by 5 bases, 6 bases remained unmatched. CDR1 and CDR2 from the germline V gene are LGHDT and YNNKEL (reference sequence). CDR3 sequence reads: CASSQDLGTVNEKLFF. CDR3 sequence (DNA): TGTGCCAGCAGCCAAGATTTGGGGACAGTGAATGAAAAACTGTTTTTT.

This clone was recorded only once. The chain links TRBV7-9 to TRBJ1-6, with D maybe TRBD1 (5 bases). The ends were cut back, 1 base at V and 3 bases at J, with 10 bases in the middle. Germline V lookup: CDR1 SEHNR, CDR2 FQNEAQ (reference sequence). This CDR3 has 16 amino acids. CDR3 amino acids: CASSLGAGFYNSPLHF. The CDR3 region has the DNA TGTGCCAGCAGCTTAGGCGCAGGGTTCTATAATTCACCCCTCCACTTT. Together with reference TRBV7-9 and TRBJ1-6, the CDR3 gives the full variable domain: DTGVSQNPRHKITKRGQNVTFRCDPISEHNRLYWYRQTLGQGPEFLTYFQNEAQLEKSRLLSDRFSAERPKGSFSTLEIQRTEQGDSAMYLCASSLGAGFYNSPLHFGNGTRLTVT.

The chain uses TRBV15 and TRBJ1-5, with D uncertain. In germline, CDR1 is LNHNV, CDR2 YYDKDF (reference sequence). V dropped 3 bases and J dropped 5 bases, with 5 bases sitting between them. CDR3 length: 12 amino acids. CDR3 DNA: TGTGCCACCAGCAGCTATGATCAGCCCCAGCATTTT. Translation gives CATSSYDQPQHF.

This chain links TRBV18 with TRBJ2-1; 8 bases match TRBD2. Germline V gene lookup returns CDR1 KGHSH and CDR2 LQKENI. This CDR3 contains 15 residues. V lost 3 bases, J lost 5 bases, and 6 bases stayed unmatched. The CDR3 coding sequence is TGTGCCAGCTCACCCCAGAGCGGGAGTCACAATGAGCAGTTCTTC. Protein: CASSPQSGSHNEQFF.

The chain has TRBV2 and TRBJ2-7, with 11 bases that match TRBD2. V lost 3 bases and J lost 6; bases outside the gene matches: 10. The length of the CDR3 is 16 residues. Germline CDR1 reads SNHLY; CDR2 reads FYNNEI. Here the CDR3 DNA reads TGTGCCAGCAGTGATTTCAGGACTAGCGGGTTTTCCGAGCAGTACTTC. Protein product: CASSDFRTSGFSEQYF.

This clone was observed a few times. The chain couples TRBV12-5 to TRBJ1-3; D is unclear. The CDR3 spans 16 residues. The ends were cut back, 2 bases at V and 5 bases at J, with 16 bases in the middle. Germline CDR1 reads LGHNT; CDR2 reads FRNRAP. CDR3 DNA sequence: TGTGCTAGTGGTTTGTCCCCTACTGATTCAAGAAACACCATATATTTT. This gives the protein CASGLSPTDSRNTIYF.

The rearrangement joins TRBV5-4 to TRBJ2-7; possible D gene TRBD2, 5 bases. The ends were cut back, 0 bases at V and 5 bases at J, with 15 bases in the middle. Germline CDR1 is SGHNT and CDR2 is YYREEE (reference sequence). The CDR3 length is 15 residues. Written as DNA, the CDR3 is TGTGCCAGCAGCTTGGGGGCTAGCAGGCGTCACGAGCAGTACTTC. Translating it yields CASSLGASRRHEQYF.

The chain couples TRBV25-1 to TRBJ2-5; D not certain. V lost 3 bases, J lost 4 bases, and 9 bases lay in between. This CDR3 is built from 13 residues. Germline CDR1 and CDR2: MGHDK and SYGVNS. For the CDR3, the DNA is TGTGCCAGCAGTGACCCGGGTAGAGAGACCCAGTACTTC. Amino acid sequence: CASSDPGRETQYF. Using reference TRBV25-1 and TRBJ2-5 for the parts outside the CDR3, the full variable domain is EADIYQTPRYLVIGTGKKITLECSQTMGHDKMYWYQQDPGMELHLIHYSYGVNSTEKGDLSSESTVSRIRTEHFPLTLESARPSHTSQYLCASSDPGRETQYFGPGTRLLVL.

This chain joins TRBV18 and TRBJ1-1; 8 bases are shared with TRBD1. This CDR3 is 15 amino acids long. Germline loops: CDR1 KGHSH, CDR2 LQKENI. The junction had 6 bases not matched to a gene; V was cut back by 1 base and J by 5 bases. Here the CDR3 DNA reads TGTGCCAGCTCACCACTAGACAGGGGCGGTACTGAAGCTTTCTTT. Its protein product is CASSPLDRGGTEAFF.

The genes are TRBV7-8 and TRBJ2-5; the D gene is possibly TRBD1 (5 bases). V lost 5 bases and J lost 4, with 14 bases in between. This CDR3 has 14 amino acids. Germline-derived CDR1 and CDR2 are SGHVS and FQNEAQ. The CDR3 DNA sequence: TGTGCCAGCAGCCTTAAGGGGCCAGGAGAGACCCAGTACTTC. This sequence encodes CASSLKGPGETQYF.

The V and J genes are TRBV7-9 and TRBJ2-7, with 7 bases identical to TRBD1. Germline lookup yields CDR1 SEHNR and CDR2 FQNEAQ (reference sequence). CDR3 length equals 16 residues. The V segment lost 1 base and the J segment 2 bases; nucleotides outside the gene matches: 8. The CDR3 DNA is TGTGCCAGCAGCTTAGGTGCTGGGACAGATCCCTACGAGCAGTACTTC. This translates into CASSLGAGTDPYEQYF.

The chain is built from TRBV5-1 and TRBJ2-4, with D tentatively TRBD1 (6 bases). CDR1 is SGHRS, CDR2 YFSETQ, per germline. The CDR3 spans 15 residues. Trimming cost V 1 base and J 7 bases, with 15 bases left between them. CDR3 DNA: TGCGCCAGCAGCTTGACGCCAGGGGAGCGGAACATTCAGTACTTC. Its translation is CASSLTPGERNIQYF.

This clone has just a few counts. This rearrangement joins TRBV4-2 to TRBJ1-5, with a possible D match to TRBD1 (6 bases). CDR1 is LGHNA, CDR2 YNFKEQ, per germline. The ends were cut back, 4 bases at V and 1 base at J, with 11 bases in the middle. The CDR3 length is 15 residues. The CDR3 bases are TGTGCCAGCAGCCCCCGCGGGGGCAGCAATCAGCCCCAGCATTTT. Encoded protein: CASSPRGGSNQPQHF.

The sample holds one count of this clone. This chain joins TRBV11-2 and TRBJ1-2; D might be TRBD1 (6 bases). Germline V gene lookup returns CDR1 SGHAT and CDR2 FQNNGV. This CDR3 spans 14 amino acids. The V gene lost 5 bases and the J gene lost 4 bases, with 14 bases spanning the gap. This CDR3 reads CASSPLDRSYGYTF. CDR3 DNA: TGTGCCAGCAGCCCCCTCGACAGGTCCTATGGCTACACCTTC.